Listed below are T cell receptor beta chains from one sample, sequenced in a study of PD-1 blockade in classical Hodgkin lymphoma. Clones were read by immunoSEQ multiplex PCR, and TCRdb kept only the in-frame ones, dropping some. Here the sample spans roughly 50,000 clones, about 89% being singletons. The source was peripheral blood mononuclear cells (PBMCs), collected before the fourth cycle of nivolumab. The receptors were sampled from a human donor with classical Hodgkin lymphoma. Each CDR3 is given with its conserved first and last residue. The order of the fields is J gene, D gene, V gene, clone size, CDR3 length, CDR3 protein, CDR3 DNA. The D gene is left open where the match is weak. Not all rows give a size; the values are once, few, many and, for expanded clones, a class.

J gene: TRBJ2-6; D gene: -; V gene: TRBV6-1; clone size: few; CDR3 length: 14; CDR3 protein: CASSEGLGANVLTF; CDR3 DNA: TGTGCCAGCAGTGAAGGTCTTGGGGCCAACGTCCTGACTTTC
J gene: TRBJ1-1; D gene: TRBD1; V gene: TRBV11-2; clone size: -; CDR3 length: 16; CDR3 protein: CASSPWDRSLNTEAFF; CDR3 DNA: TGTGCCAGCAGCCCATGGGACAGGTCCTTGAACACTGAAGCTTTCTTT
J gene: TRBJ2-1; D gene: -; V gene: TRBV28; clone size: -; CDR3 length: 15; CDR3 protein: CASNPPRDLYNEQFF; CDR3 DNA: TGTGCCAGCAACCCACCTCGGGACCTCTACAATGAGCAGTTCTTC
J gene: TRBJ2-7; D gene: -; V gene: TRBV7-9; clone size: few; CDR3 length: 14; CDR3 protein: CASSLLAGSYEQYF; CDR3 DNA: TGTGCCAGCAGCTTATTGGCAGGGTCCTACGAGCAGTACTTC
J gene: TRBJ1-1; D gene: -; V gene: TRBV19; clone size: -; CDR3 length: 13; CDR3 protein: CASSSGLNTEAFF; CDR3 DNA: TGTGCCAGTAGTTCCGGACTGAACACTGAAGCTTTCTTT
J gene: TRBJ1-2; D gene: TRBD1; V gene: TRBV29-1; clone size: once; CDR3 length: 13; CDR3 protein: CSVATGGAYGYTF; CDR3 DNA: TGCAGCGTTGCGACAGGGGGCGCCTATGGCTACACCTTC
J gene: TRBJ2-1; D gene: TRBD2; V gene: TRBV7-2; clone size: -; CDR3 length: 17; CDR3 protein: CASSLHHSGRAGNEQFF; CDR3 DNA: TGTGCCAGCAGCTTACACCACAGCGGGAGGGCCGGGAATGAGCAGTTCTTC
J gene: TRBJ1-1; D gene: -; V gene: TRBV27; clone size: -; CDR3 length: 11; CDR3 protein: CASSKGAEAFF; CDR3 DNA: TGTGCCAGCAGTAAGGGTGCTGAAGCTTTCTTT
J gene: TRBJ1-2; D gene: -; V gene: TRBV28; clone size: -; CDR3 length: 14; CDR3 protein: CASSLVIDNYGYTF; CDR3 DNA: TGTGCCAGCAGTTTAGTGATAGACAACTATGGCTACACCTTC
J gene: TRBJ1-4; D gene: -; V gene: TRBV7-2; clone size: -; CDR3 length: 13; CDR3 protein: CASSFWGNEKLFF; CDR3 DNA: TGTGCCAGCAGCTTCTGGGGAAATGAAAAACTGTTTTTT
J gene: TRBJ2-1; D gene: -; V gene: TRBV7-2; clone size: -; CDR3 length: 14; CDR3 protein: CASSLGGASFEQFF; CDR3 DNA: TGTGCCAGCAGCTTAGGCGGTGCCAGTTTCGAGCAGTTCTTC
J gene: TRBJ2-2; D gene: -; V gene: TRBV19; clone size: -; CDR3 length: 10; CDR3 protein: CASSGGVLFF; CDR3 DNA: TGTGCCAGTAGCGGGGGAGTGCTGTTTTTT
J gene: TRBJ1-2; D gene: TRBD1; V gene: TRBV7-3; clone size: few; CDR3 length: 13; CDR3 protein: CASSLQGADGYTF; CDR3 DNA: TGTGCCAGCAGCTTACAGGGGGCCGATGGCTACACCTTC
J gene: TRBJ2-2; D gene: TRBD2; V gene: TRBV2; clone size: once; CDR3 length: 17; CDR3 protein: CASSGVGGFANTGELFF; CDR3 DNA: TGTGCCAGCAGTGGGGTCGGGGGGTTCGCGAACACCGGGGAGCTGTTTTTT
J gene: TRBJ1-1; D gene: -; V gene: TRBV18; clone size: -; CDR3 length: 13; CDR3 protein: CASSIDTNTEAFF; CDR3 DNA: TGTGCCAGCTCAATTGACACAAACACTGAAGCTTTCTTT
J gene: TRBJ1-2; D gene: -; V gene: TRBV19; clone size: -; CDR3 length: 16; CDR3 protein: CASSIATMATGGGYTF; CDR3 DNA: TGTGCCAGTAGTATAGCCACCATGGCGACTGGGGGTGGCTACACCTTC
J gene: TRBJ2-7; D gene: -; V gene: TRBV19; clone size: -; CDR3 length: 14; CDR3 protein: CASSIEFRSYEQYF; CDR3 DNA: TGTGCCAGTAGTATTGAGTTCCGCTCCTACGAGCAGTACTTC
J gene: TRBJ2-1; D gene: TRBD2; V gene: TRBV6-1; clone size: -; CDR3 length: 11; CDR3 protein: CASWEGNEQFF; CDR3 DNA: TGTGCCAGCTGGGAGGGCAATGAGCAGTTCTTC
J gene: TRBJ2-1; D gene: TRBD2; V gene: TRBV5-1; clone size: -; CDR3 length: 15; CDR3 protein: CASSRLRGGVGEQFF; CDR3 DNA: TGCGCCAGCAGCCGCCTTCGCGGGGGGGTGGGGGAGCAGTTCTTC
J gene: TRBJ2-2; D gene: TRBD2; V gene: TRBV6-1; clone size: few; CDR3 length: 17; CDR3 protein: CASSGQASGSFTGELFF; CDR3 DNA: TGTGCCAGCAGTGGACAGGCTAGCGGGAGTTTTACCGGGGAGCTGTTTTTT
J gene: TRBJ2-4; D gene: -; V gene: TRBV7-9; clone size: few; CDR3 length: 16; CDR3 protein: CASSLQGPLAKNIQYF; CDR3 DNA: TGTGCCAGCAGCTTACAGGGTCCCTTAGCCAAAAACATTCAGTACTTC
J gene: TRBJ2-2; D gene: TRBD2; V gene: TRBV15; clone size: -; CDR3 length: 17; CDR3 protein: CATSRDRLAANTGELFF; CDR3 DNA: TGTGCCACCAGCAGAGATCGGCTAGCGGCGAACACCGGGGAGCTGTTTTTT
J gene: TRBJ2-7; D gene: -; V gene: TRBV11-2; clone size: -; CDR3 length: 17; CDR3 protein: CASSLGGTTGRHYEQYF; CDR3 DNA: TGTGCCAGCAGCTTAGGCGGGACCACAGGGCGCCACTACGAGCAGTACTTC
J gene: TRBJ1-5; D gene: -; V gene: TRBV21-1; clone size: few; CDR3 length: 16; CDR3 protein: CASSNRQGRRTQPQHF; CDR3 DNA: TGTGCCAGCAGCAATAGACAGGGGCGACGGACTCAGCCCCAGCATTTT
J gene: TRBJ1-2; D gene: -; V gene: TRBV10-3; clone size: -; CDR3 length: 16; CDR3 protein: CAISEASTPINYGYTF; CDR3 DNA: TGTGCCATCAGTGAGGCCAGTACTCCAATTAACTATGGCTACACCTTC
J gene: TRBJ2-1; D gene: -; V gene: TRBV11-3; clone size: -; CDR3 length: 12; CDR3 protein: CASSLGVNEQFF; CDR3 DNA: TGTGCCAGCAGCTTAGGGGTCAATGAGCAGTTCTTC
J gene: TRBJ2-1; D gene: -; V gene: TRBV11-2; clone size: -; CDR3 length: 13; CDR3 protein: CASSLMTASEQFF; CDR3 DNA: TGTGCCAGCAGCTTAATGACGGCCAGTGAGCAGTTCTTC
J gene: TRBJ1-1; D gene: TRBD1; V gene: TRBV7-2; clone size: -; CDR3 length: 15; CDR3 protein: CASSFYSTGFTEAFF; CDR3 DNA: TGTGCCAGCAGCTTTTATTCGACAGGGTTCACTGAAGCTTTCTTT
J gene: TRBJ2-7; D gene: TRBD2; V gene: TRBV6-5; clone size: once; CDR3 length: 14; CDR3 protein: CASSYAGGRGEQYF; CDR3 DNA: TGTGCCAGCAGTTATGCGGGGGGCCGAGGCGAGCAGTACTTC
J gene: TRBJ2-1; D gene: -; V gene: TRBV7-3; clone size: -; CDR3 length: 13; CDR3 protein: CASSPQAYNEQFF; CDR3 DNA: TGTGCCAGCAGCCCTCAGGCGTACAATGAGCAGTTCTTC
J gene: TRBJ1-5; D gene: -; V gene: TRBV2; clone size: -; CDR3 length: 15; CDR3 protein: CASSEKGGFGQPQHF; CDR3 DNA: TGTGCCAGCAGTGAGAAGGGGGGATTTGGTCAGCCCCAGCATTTT
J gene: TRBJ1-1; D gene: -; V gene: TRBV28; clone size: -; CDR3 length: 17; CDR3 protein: CASSLHFLGGSNTEAFF; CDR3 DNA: TGTGCCAGCAGTTTGCATTTTTTGGGGGGTTCGAACACTGAAGCTTTCTTT
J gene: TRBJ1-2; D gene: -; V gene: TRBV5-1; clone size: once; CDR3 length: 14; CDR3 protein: CASSLVTGNYGYTF; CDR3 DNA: TGCGCCAGCAGCTTGGTAACGGGAAACTATGGCTACACCTTC
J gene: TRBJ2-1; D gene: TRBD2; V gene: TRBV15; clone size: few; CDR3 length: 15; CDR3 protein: CATSTRTSGHNEQFF; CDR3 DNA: TGTGCCACCAGCACTCGGACTAGCGGACACAATGAGCAGTTCTTC
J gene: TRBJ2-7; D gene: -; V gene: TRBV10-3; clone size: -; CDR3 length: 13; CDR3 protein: CANGLGKGYEQYF; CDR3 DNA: TGTGCCAACGGTCTAGGAAAAGGCTACGAGCAGTACTTC
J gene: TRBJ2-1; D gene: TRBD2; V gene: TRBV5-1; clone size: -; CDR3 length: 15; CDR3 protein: CASSLDRTSSNEQFF; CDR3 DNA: TGCGCCAGCAGCTTGGATCGGACTAGCAGCAATGAGCAGTTCTTC
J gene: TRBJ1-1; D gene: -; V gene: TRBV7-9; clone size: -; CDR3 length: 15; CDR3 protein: CASSLVAGRYTEAFF; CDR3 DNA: TGTGCCAGCAGCTTAGTGGCAGGGAGGTACACTGAAGCTTTCTTT
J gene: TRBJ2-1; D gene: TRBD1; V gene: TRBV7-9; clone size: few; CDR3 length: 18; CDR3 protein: CASSPLGQQGPNYNEQFF; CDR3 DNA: TGTGCCAGCAGCCCATTAGGGCAACAGGGGCCAAACTACAATGAGCAGTTCTTC
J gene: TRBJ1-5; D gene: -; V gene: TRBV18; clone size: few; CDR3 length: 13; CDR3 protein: CASSPGGNQPQHF; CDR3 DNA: TGTGCCAGCTCACCAGGGGGCAATCAGCCCCAGCATTTT
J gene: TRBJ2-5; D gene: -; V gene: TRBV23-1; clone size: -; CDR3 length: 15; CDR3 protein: CASSQSPDKMETQYF; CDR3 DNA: TGCGCCAGCAGTCAATCGCCAGATAAGATGGAGACCCAGTACTTC
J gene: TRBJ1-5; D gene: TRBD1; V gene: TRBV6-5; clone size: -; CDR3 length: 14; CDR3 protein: CASSPTGGNQPQHF; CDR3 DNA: TGTGCCAGCAGCCCGACAGGGGGGAATCAGCCCCAGCATTTT
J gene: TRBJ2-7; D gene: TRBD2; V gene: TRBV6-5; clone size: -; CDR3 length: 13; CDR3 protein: CASSLSGGYEQYF; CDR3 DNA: TGTGCCAGCAGTCTAAGCGGGGGTTACGAGCAGTACTTC
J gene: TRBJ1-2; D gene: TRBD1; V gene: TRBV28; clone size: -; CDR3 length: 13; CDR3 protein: CASSLQGVYGYTF; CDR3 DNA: TGTGCCAGCAGTTTACAGGGGGTTTATGGCTACACCTTC
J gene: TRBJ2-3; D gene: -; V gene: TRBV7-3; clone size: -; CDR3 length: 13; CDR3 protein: CASSQNRVATQYF; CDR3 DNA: TGTGCCAGCAGCCAAAACAGGGTCGCTACGCAGTATTTT